This TCR beta chain was profiled in a study of control samples from healthy donors and cancer patients. The CDR3 is 11 residues long. The V end lost 5 bases, the J end lost 5 bases, and 9 bases lay between the germline ends. CDR1 is SQVTM and CDR2 is ANQGSEA in the germline V gene. Profiling relied on immunoSEQ multiplex PCR, and the TCRdb table lists in-frame clones only, not all of them. This table holds about 120,000 clones, about nine tenths found once. The sequenced material came from blood. This TCR was sampled from a man aged 35 to 55 in good health. The genes are TRBV29-1 and TRBJ1-1, with D unclear. The CDR3 nucleotides are TGCAGCGTTAACCTTGCGACTGAAGCTTTCTTT. It is translated as CSVNLATEAFF.